These T cell receptor beta chains were read from a single sample in a study of tumor and adjacent non-tumor tissue in lung cancer. TCRdb independently ran MiXCR on the multiplex PCR reads; one entry per CDR3 protein. The repertoire includes tens of thousands of distinct CDR3 sequences, under 70% of them detected once, and 25% to 30% sits in the top ten. Sequencing was carried out using distant non-tumor lung tissue. The origin of the receptors is a woman aged 45-65 years with non-small cell lung cancer. Both conserved end residues are part of each CDR3. The D gene is left open where the match is weak. Where a row states a size, it is once, few, many or the class of an expanded clone; other rows omit it.

TRBV20-1	.	.	TRBJ1-3	CNAKQQSGNTIYF	TGCAATGCTAAGCAACAGTCTGGAAACACCATATATTTT
TRBV11-2	.	.	TRBJ2-1	CASGPPGTTQNEQFF	TGTGCCAGCGGCCCCCCAGGAACTACCCAGAATGAGCAGTTCTTC
TRBV20-1	.	.	TRBJ1-1	CSTTIPGGRGTEAFF	TGCAGTACCACAATTCCGGGGGGCCGGGGCACCGAAGCTTTCTTT
TRBV20-1	.	.	TRBJ2-7	CSARDPGRRPYEQYF	TGCAGTGCTAGAGATCCGGGACGGCGTCCCTACGAGCAGTACTTC
TRBV6-6	.	.	TRBJ2-3	CASSYSKQGTDTHYF	TGTGCCAGCAGTTACTCGAAACAGGGAACAGATACGCACTATTTT
TRBV11-3	.	.	TRBJ2-3	CAISFMSDTQYF	TGTGCCATCAGCTTTATGTCGGATACGCAGTATTTC
TRBV5-5	.	.	TRBJ2-4	CASSRDPLLGNNQYF	TGTGCCAGCAGCCGGGACCCCTTACTCGGGAACAATCAGTACTTC
TRBV13	TRBD1	few	TRBJ2-2	CASSLGTGGHTGELFF	TGTGCTAGCAGTCTCGGGACAGGGGGACACACCGGGGAGCTGTTTTTT
TRBV12-3/TRBV12-4	TRBD1	few	TRBJ2-5	CASSSYRDRGETQYF	TGTGCCAGCAGTTCCTACCGGGACAGGGGAGAGACCCAGTACTTC
TRBV28	TRBD1	many	TRBJ2-6	CASIPGQGRSGANVLTF	TGTGCCAGCATCCCCGGACAGGGCAGGTCTGGGGCCAACGTCCTGACTTTC
TRBV20-1	.	many	TRBJ2-1	CSAPGPGIDEQFF	TGCAGTGCCCCCGGCCCCGGGATTGATGAGCAGTTCTTC
TRBV2	TRBD2	.	TRBJ2-1	CASSEAHPAGASVNEQFF	TGTGCCAGCAGTGAAGCGCATCCAGCGGGGGCCTCGGTGAATGAGCAGTTCTTC
TRBV11-2	.	once	TRBJ2-1	CGSNFNQGTNEQLF	TGTGGCAGCAACTTTAATCAGGGAACGAATGAGCAGCTCTTC
TRBV24-1	.	.	TRBJ1-1	CATSESRVSGNTEAFF	TGTGCCACCAGTGAATCCAGGGTGAGCGGTAACACTGAAGCTTTCTTT
TRBV14	.	.	TRBJ1-1	CASSRWVGSLNTEAFF	TGTGCCAGCAGCCGGTGGGTGGGCAGCCTGAACACTGAAGCTTTCTTT
TRBV20-1	TRBD1	many	TRBJ2-7	CSANRGRIYEQYF	TGCAGTGCAAACAGGGGGCGCATCTACGAGCAGTACTTC
TRBV6-1	.	.	TRBJ2-3	CASSVSRQPHRGTDTQYF	TGTGCCAGCAGTGTATCCCGACAGCCACATCGGGGCACAGATACGCAGTATTTT
TRBV28	.	.	TRBJ2-1	CAGSPTGGQANEQFF	TGTGCCGGCAGCCCGACCGGGGGGCAGGCCAATGAGCAGTTCTTC
TRBV14	.	.	TRBJ2-7	CASSQDHRTENIYELYF	TGTGCCAGCAGCCAAGATCACAGGACCGAAAATATTTACGAGCTGTACTTC
TRBV7-9	.	.	TRBJ2-6	CASSPGTGRSGAKVLTF	TGTGCCAGCAGCCCAGGCACAGGGCGCTCTGGGGCCAAAGTCCTGACTTTC
TRBV6-6	TRBD2	.	TRBJ2-1	CASNGPAGVSGFF	TGTGCCAGCAACGGACCAGCGGGAGTGAGTGGGTTCTTT
TRBV5-5	.	.	TRBJ1-6	CASSVFEQLDPPLHF	TGTGCCAGCAGCGTGTTCGAACAGCTTGATCCACCCCTCCACTTT
TRBV20-1	TRBD2	many	TRBJ2-1	CSAIQSGRPYNEQFF	TGCAGTGCAATACAGAGCGGGAGGCCCTACAATGAGCAGTTCTTC
TRBV20-1	TRBD2	many	TRBJ2-1	CSAAPLAGSWNEQFF	TGCAGTGCTGCTCCTCTAGCGGGGTCTTGGAATGAGCAGTTCTTC
TRBV11-1	.	once	TRBJ1-1	CASMDKYDTEAFF	TGCGCCAGCATGGACAAGTACGACACTGAAGCTTTCTTT
TRBV11-1	.	.	TRBJ2-2	CASRGVSRGELLF	TGTGCCAGCAGGGGGGTAAGTCGCGGGGAGCTGCTTTTT
TRBV20-1	.	.	TRBJ2-1	CNARALEFNNEQFF	TGCAATGCTAGAGCTTTGGAGTTCAATAATGAGCAGTTCTTC
TRBV11-2	.	few	TRBJ2-7	CASSLSPSPSYGQYF	TGTGCCAGCAGCTTGTCTCCGAGTCCCTCCTACGGACAGTACTTC
TRBV6-2/TRBV6-3	TRBD1	.	TRBJ1-1	CASSGDRGEYTEASF	TGTGCCAGTAGTGGTGACAGGGGCGAGTACACTGAAGCTTCCTTT
TRBV4-3	.	once	TRBJ1-1	CASSQDQFLGSSTEAFF	TGCGCCAGCAGCCAAGATCAATTTTTGGGGTCGAGCACTGAAGCTTTCTTT
TRBV20-1	TRBD2	.	TRBJ2-7	CTATPEGTSGYEQYF	TGCACTGCTACCCCCGAGGGGACTAGCGGTTACGAGCAATACTTC
TRBV6-1	.	.	TRBJ1-1	CVSSELAGLGTEAFF	TGTGTCAGCAGTGAACTGGCGGGCCTGGGTACTGAAGCTTTCTTT
TRBV11-3	TRBD1	.	TRBJ2-3	CANSWRGTDTQYF	TGTGCTAACAGCTGGCGTGGGACAGATACGCAATATTTT
TRBV6-5	TRBD2	many	TRBJ2-3	CASSYSTPLAGGDTQYF	TGTGCCAGCAGTTACTCGACGCCACTAGCGGGAGGAGATACGCAGTATTTT
TRBV5-1	.	.	TRBJ2-3	CASCSRRASTDMQYF	TGCGCCAGCTGCTCCCGGCGGGCTAGCACAGATATGCAGTATTTT
TRBV12-3/TRBV12-4	.	.	TRBJ1-1	CASNISLGDAFF	TGTGCCAGCAACATATCTTTGGGTGATGCTTTCTTT
TRBV30	.	.	TRBJ2-7	CAWSVLNEQYF	TGTGCCTGGAGTGTACTCAATGAGCAGTACTTC
TRBV30	.	once	TRBJ1-1	CAWMDWTGDTEAFF	TGTGCCTGGATGGACTGGACCGGGGACACTGAAGCTTTCTTT
TRBV28	.	few	TRBJ2-3	CASSLSGVDTQYF	TGTGCCAGCAGTTTATCGGGGGTAGATACGCAGTATTTT
TRBV20-1	TRBD1	.	TRBJ2-5	CSVSHAGGQETQYF	TGCAGTGTTTCCCACGCAGGGGGACAAGAGACCCAGTACTTC
TRBV12-3/TRBV12-4	TRBD2	medium-sized	TRBJ2-2	CASTGTSGSAGELFF	TGTGCCAGCACCGGGACTAGCGGGAGTGCCGGGGAGCTGTTTTTT